Below, 4 T cell receptor beta chains from the same sample are listed, as sequenced in a study of blood T cells in healthy people across ages. Next came a second PCR, run for roughly 6 to 11 cycles, which used a sample-barcoded 5' primer along with a J-beta primer mix. MiXCR, run by TCRdb on the 5' RACE reads, gives a single entry per CDR3 protein. The sample includes approximately 800,000 distinct CDR3 sequences, around 25% seen only once; the top ten take 3% to 4%. A further study also used this sample, focusing on T cells of mothers and their children.

Sequences were obtained from blood. The source is a boy younger than 18 in good health.

This clonotype was detected only a few times. A junction end diverges from the germline sequence, so it may reflect a read error. V gene TRBV28 combines with J gene TRBJ1-3; D gene ambiguous. The germline V gene encodes CDR1 MDHEN and CDR2 SYDVKM. The CDR3 spans 17 residues. CDR3 sequence reads: CASSLSSPGPPGDTIYF. CDR3 nucleotide sequence: TGTGCCAGCAGTTTATCGTCTCCGGGCCCGCCTGGAGACACCATATATTTT.

This chain connects TRBV28 to TRBJ2-5, with D perhaps being TRBD1 or TRBD2 (5 bases each). The CDR3 is 15 residues long. The germline V gene encodes CDR1 MDHEN and CDR2 SYDVKM. V lost 6 bases and J lost 3, with 17 bases in between. CDR3 bases: TGTGCCAGCAGCCTGCCGGGGACCCCCAAAGAGACCCAGTACTTC. Translated, it gives CASSLPGTPKETQYF.

As concerns this clonotype: A much larger clone differs by one base, so this may be a read error. The V call is TRBV7-3, the J call TRBJ2-5; D may match TRBD1 or TRBD2 (5 bases each). The CDR3 loop spans 15 amino acids. V lost 6 bases to trimming and J lost 9 bases, with 23 bases between them. Germline loops: CDR1 SGHTA, CDR2 FQGTGA. CDR3 in DNA: TGTGCCAGCAGTCGACTAACGGGTAGCTTAGGGGCCCAGTACTTC. This encodes CASSRLTGSLGAQYF. The complete variable domain, with remaining parts taken from reference TRBV7-3 and TRBJ2-5, reads GAGVSQTPSNKVTEKGKYVELRCDPISGHTALYWYRQSLGQGPEFLIYFQGTGAADDSGLPNDRFFAVRPEGSVSTLKIQRTERGDSAVYLCASSRLTGSLGAQYFGPGTRLLVL.

This chain connects TRBV7-8 to TRBJ1-2, with D possibly TRBD1 on 6 matching bases. The CDR3 sequence is 18 residues long. Germline CDR1 SGHVS, CDR2 FQNEAQ. V was pared by 5 bases and J by 1 base, with 23 bases between. CDR3 DNA: TGTGCCAGCAGCCCATTTGGGGCAGGGGCCTCCTTTAACTATGGCTACACCTTC. It translates to CASSPFGAGASFNYGYTF.